Here is one T cell receptor beta chain with its context. It has no known antigen specificity. Base qualities were left out, and no much larger clone turns up one base away. TCRbeta CDR3 regions were amplified from genomic DNA by means of the immunoSEQ Assay, a bias-controlled multiplex PCR. The study's processing was this. Within the assay, amplification of reference gene primers was used to estimate how many nucleated cells each sample contained. To quantify the absolute abundance of each unique TCRbeta CDR3 rearrangement, sequence reads were collapsed and filtered. For each sample, productive Simpson clonality was calculated by taking the square root of Simpson's diversity index across productive rearrangements. The table was pulled from immuneACCESS by TCRdb, which kept in-frame rearrangements only. Such tables lose some clones; where checked, under half of the loss comes from unresolved V genes, and the rest has no known cause. V, J and clone size are taken as reported in that table, and D and trimming were inferred from the DNA itself. For this sample there are under 200,000 clones; around 83% appear just once. Roughly 7% of the sample comes from the top ten.

The sample comes from a study of blood T cell repertoires in COVID-19 (dated by TCRdb to the early 2020s). Some background on the complete study: The collaborator samples originated in the United States, Italy and Spain and spanned the acute and convalescent phases of COVID-19. The prospective study material was composed of cDNA or gDNA derived from T cells, B-cell-depleted T cells, or PBMCs. The dataset comprised deeply sampled blood TCRbeta repertoires from subjects exposed to, actively infected with, or recovered from COVID-19. The repertoires were made available in a free public database intended to serve as a resource for research on the immune response to SARS-CoV-2. Samples came from the ongoing ImmuneRACE study (first 160 participants) plus 1,254 subjects from 6 global collaborators. Sample metadata almost always included a de-identified subject ID, COVID-19 status, age in years and sex. Where HLA class I and class II types were available, the types were taken from metadata supplied by the sample provider, not from assay-based typing. Summary of the overall study and its limitations: Clinical and demographic metadata were provided uncurated, with the amount varying by source and participant.

Collaborating institutions collected whole blood in K2EDTA tubes following their own protocols. For TCRbeta analysis, collaborators shipped samples as frozen whole blood, isolated PBMCs, or DNA extracted from either of those sample types. The sample taken for sequencing was peripheral blood. This receptor was identified in a woman of 80 years or more in a cohort sampled during active or convalescent COVID-19.

The nucleotide sequence reads TGTGCCATCAGTGAGGCGGGGAGCTCCTATAATTCACCCCTCCACTTT. This encodes CAISEAGSSYNSPLHF. The chain couples TRBV10-3 to TRBJ1-6; the D segment cannot be called with confidence. Trimming costs V 2 bases and J 0 bases, and their ends lie 8 bases apart. The CDR3 holds 16 amino acids from the cysteine to the phenylalanine. This entry keeps only the CDR3 DNA: 48 bases, framed from base 1. Taken from the germline V gene, the CDR1 and CDR2 loops are ENHRY and SYGVKD.